This T cell receptor (beta chain) was found in a study of T cell changes during pregnancy in multiple sclerosis (dated by TCRdb to about 2019). With regard to the full study: The study looked at changes in the T cell repertoire across pregnancy in women with multiple sclerosis.

The library relied on the immunoSEQ multiplex PCR assay. Here the immuneACCESS table is served through TCRdb, limited to in-frame sequences with V and J called. Missing clones are a known gap in these copies; in checked studies unresolved V genes cover under half, and the rest lacks a known reason. For this sample there are around 69,000 clones; approximately 92% appear just once. The ten largest make up less than 2% of the sample. Notes on this clone: What antigen it recognizes has not been identified. Within one base of it there is no much larger clone, and no base qualities were kept.

The CDR3, from cysteine to phenylalanine, totals 16 residues. The kept DNA is CDR3 alone, 48 bases in frame from the first base. CDR1 is given as SGDLS and CDR2 as YYNGEE, both from the germline V gene. V is clipped by 2 bases and J by 0 bases, and the sequence between their germline boundaries is 14 bases long. This sequence uses TRBV9 and TRBJ1-2; no D gene call is confident. The receptor was derived from a female donor in good health, enrolled as a control in a pregnancy study. Material: peripheral blood, obtained in the third trimester of pregnancy. The CDR3 amino acid sequence is: CASSVGSLTSNYGYTF. The nucleotide sequence is given as TGTGCCAGCAGCGTGGGCAGCCTTACCTCTAACTATGGCTACACCTTC.